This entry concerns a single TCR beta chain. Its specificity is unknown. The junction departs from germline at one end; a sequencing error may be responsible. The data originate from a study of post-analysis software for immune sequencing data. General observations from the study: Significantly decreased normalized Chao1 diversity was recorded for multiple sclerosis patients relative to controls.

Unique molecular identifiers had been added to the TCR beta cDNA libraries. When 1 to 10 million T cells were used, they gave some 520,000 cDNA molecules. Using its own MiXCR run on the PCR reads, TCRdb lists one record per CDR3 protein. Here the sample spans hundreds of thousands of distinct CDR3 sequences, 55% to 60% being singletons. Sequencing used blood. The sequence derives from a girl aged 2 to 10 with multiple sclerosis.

This CDR3 is CASSSTGNRPQHF. In DNA form, the CDR3 reads TGTGCCAGCAGTTCTACAGGCAATCGGCCCCAGCATTTT. J is TRBJ1-5 and V is TRBV7-6; D is possibly TRBD1 (5 bases). CDR1 is SGHVS and CDR2 is FNYEAQ in the germline V gene. The CDR3 loop spans 13 amino acids.